Detailed here is one T cell receptor (beta chain). Under the authors' procedure: It was from reference gene primer amplification that nucleated cell counts were estimated. Method: immunoSEQ multiplex PCR; TCRdb's copy keeps in-frame clones and lacks some. V and J calls and clone size are those listed in that table; D and trimming were worked out from the DNA. The sample contains hundreds of thousands of clones, about 87% of which appear only once. This specimen belongs to a study of blood T cell repertoires in COVID-19. Study summary: Italy, Spain and the United States were the sources of the convalescent and acute COVID-19 samples. PBMCs, B-cell-depleted T cells, or T cells provided the cDNA or gDNA that made up the material.

The CDR3 runs 12 residues. Germline CDR1 is SGHTA and CDR2 is FQGNSA. The V end lost 5 bases, the J end lost 4 bases, and 8 bases lay between the germline ends. This receptor was taken from a man between 65 and 85 years old with acute or convalescent COVID-19. What was sequenced was peripheral blood. The rearrangement uses TRBV7-2 and TRBJ1-2; D ambiguous. CDR3 sequence reads: CASSARSYGYTF. The CDR3 coding sequence is TGTGCCAGCAGCGCGCGATCCTATGGCTACACCTTC.